This T cell receptor (beta chain) is from a study of T cell changes during pregnancy in multiple sclerosis. From germline, CDR1 is MRHNA and CDR2 SNTAGT. This CDR3 spans 16 amino acids. V lost 5 bases and J 1 base, leaving 17 bases between the germline ends. Clones were sequenced by immunoSEQ multiplex PCR, and TCRdb holds only the in-frame ones, with some missing. The table has tens of thousands of clones, less than 95% seen once; the top ten hold about 3%. The starting material was CD8+ T cells from peripheral blood mononuclear cells, obtained in the second trimester of pregnancy. J is TRBJ1-1 and V is TRBV6-4; D is possibly TRBD1 (6 bases). The TCR originated in a female donor with multiple sclerosis, enrolled in a pregnancy study. This chain's CDR3 is CASSQTGFEWNTEAFF. In DNA form, the CDR3 reads TGTGCCAGCAGTCAGACAGGTTTCGAATGGAACACTGAAGCTTTCTTT.